The TCR beta chain described here comes from a study of blood T cell repertoires in COVID-19. The overall study: From the United States, Italy and Spain came samples of acute and convalescent COVID-19. Nucleic acid was either cDNA or gDNA, and it came from T cells, B-cell-depleted T cells, or PBMCs.

The method was immunoSEQ multiplex PCR; TCRdb's version includes in-frame clones alone and lacks a portion of them. This sample has hundreds of thousands of clones, with about 88% found just once. A Seattle source enrolled patients during active infection and followed them longitudinally. The sequencing sample was made of peripheral blood. This TCR was sampled from a woman aged 70-85 years with COVID-19, enrolled during active disease.

The CDR3 is CASSPQIGTEAFF. The CDR3 DNA follows: TGTGCCAGTAGTCCCCAAATCGGGACTGAAGCTTTCTTT. The V and J genes are TRBV19 and TRBJ1-1, with no clear D. The V and J ends lost 5 bases and 5 bases respectively, with 12 bases between them. Germline V CDR1 and CDR2: LNHDA, SQIVND (reference sequence). The length of the CDR3 is 13 residues.